Below are 25 T cell receptor beta chains sequenced from a single sample in a study of cytotoxic CD8 clonotypes in ibrutinib-treated CLL. Sequencing was performed with immunoSEQ multiplex PCR; in TCRdb, only in-frame clones are kept and a portion is missing. The sample lists about 68,000 clones; less than 95% were seen once. The sequencing used PBMCs, collected after 12 months of ibrutinib treatment. The receptors derive from a human donor with chronic lymphocytic leukemia.

The rearrangement uses TRBV5-1 and TRBJ2-7, with D possibly TRBD1 on 6 matching bases. This CDR3 contains 15 residues. Germline loops: CDR1 SGHRS, CDR2 YFSETQ. Trimming removed 0 bases from V and 0 bases from J, with 10 bases in between. The CDR3 DNA is TGCGCCAGCAGCTTGGCCGGGACACCCTCCTACGAGCAGTACTTC. Translating gives CASSLAGTPSYEQYF.

V is TRBV2 and J is TRBJ1-5; the D gene is possibly TRBD1 (6 bases). Germline V lookup: CDR1 SNHLY, CDR2 FYNNEI. V was cut by 7 bases and J by 4 bases, with 11 bases left in between. The CDR3 covers 13 residues. This CDR3 is CASTQGTNQPQHF. In DNA, the CDR3 is TGTGCCAGCACCCAGGGGACTAATCAGCCCCAGCATTTT.

The chain combines TRBV19 with TRBJ2-2; D gene ambiguous. Germline V CDR1 and CDR2: LNHDA, SQIVND (reference sequence). The CDR3 spans 18 residues. Deletions cut 0 bases from V and 3 bases from J, with 17 bases between. CDR3 DNA: TGTGCCAGTAGTATAGACCTTAGGCCTCCGATGGACACCGGGGAGCTGTTTTTT. It yields the protein CASSIDLRPPMDTGELFF.

V is TRBV7-9 and J is TRBJ2-3; D remains ambiguous. This CDR3 contains 15 residues. V dropped 1 base and J dropped 0 bases, with 8 bases sitting between them. Germline V gene data show CDR1 as SEHNR and CDR2 as FQNEAQ (reference sequence). The CDR3 is CASSLVRPSTDTQYF. In nucleotides, the CDR3 is TGTGCCAGCAGCTTAGTACGACCGAGCACAGATACGCAGTATTTT.

The V call is TRBV29-1, the J call TRBJ1-1; the D is unclear. The CDR3 consists of 13 residues. The V gene's germline CDR1 is SQVTM and CDR2 ANQGSEA. Between the trimmed V and J ends, which lost 4 bases and 1 base, there was a span of 10 bases. CDR3 sequence (DNA): TGCAGCGTTGTCTGGCACCAGAACACTGAAGCTTTCTTT. It specifies CSVVWHQNTEAFF.

This clone appeared a few times. V gene TRBV7-2 combines with J gene TRBJ2-5, with a possible D match to TRBD1 (5 bases). Trimming took 0 bases from V and 2 from J, leaving 10 bases between them. Germline V gene data show CDR1 as SGHTA and CDR2 as FQGNSA. The CDR3 totals 15 residues. The CDR3 nucleotides read TGTGCCAGCAGCTTAGCGGGGCAGGCTCAAGAGACCCAGTACTTC. Its translation is CASSLAGQAQETQYF.

The chain combines TRBV30 with TRBJ2-7; TRBD2 aligns across 16 bases. The CDR3 extends over 15 amino acids. V shed 1 base and J 7 bases; nucleotides not matched to a gene: 4. The germline CDR1 and CDR2 sequences are GTSNPN and SVGIG (reference sequence). The CDR3 spells CAWSGGLAGGREQYF. For the CDR3, the DNA is TGTGCCTGGAGTGGGGGACTAGCGGGAGGGCGAGAGCAGTACTTC.

V and J are TRBV9 and TRBJ2-2; TRBD2 might be the D (5 bases). CDR3 length: 12 residues. CDR1 and CDR2 (germline): SGDLS, YYNGEE. The CDR3 region is CALSLASGELFF. Written as DNA, the CDR3 is TGTGCACTTTCTTTAGCGTCCGGGGAGCTGTTTTTT.

The chain links TRBV2 to TRBJ1-1; possible D gene TRBD1, 5 bases. Germline V CDR1 and CDR2: SNHLY, FYNNEI. Between the trimmed V and J ends, which lost 6 bases and 0 bases, there was a span of 14 bases. The CDR3 is made up of 15 amino acids. The CDR3 coding sequence is TGTGCCAGCAGGGAACAGGTGCTTATGAACACTGAAGCTTTCTTT. This sequence encodes CASREQVLMNTEAFF.

Written as DNA, the CDR3 is TGTGCCAGCTCACAAAGACAGGTAGTGTACACTGAAGCTTTCTTT. Translation: CASSQRQVVYTEAFF. This chain joins TRBV18 and TRBJ1-1, with a weak D call TRBD1 (6 bases). The CDR3 sequence is 15 residues long. V lost 4 bases and J lost 3, with 15 bases in between. Germline lookup yields CDR1 KGHSH and CDR2 LQKENI. Supplemented by reference TRBV18 and TRBJ1-1, the full variable domain reads NAGVMQNPRHLVRRRGQEARLRCSPMKGHSHVYWYRQLPEEGLKFMVYLQKENIIDESGMPKERFSAEFPKEGPSILRIQQVVRGDSAAYFCASSQRQVVYTEAFFGQGTRLTVV.

The V call is TRBV12-5, the J call TRBJ2-7; D ambiguous. The CDR3 is made up of 14 amino acids. In germline, CDR1 is LGHNT, CDR2 FRNRAP. Trimming removed 6 bases from V and 2 bases from J, with 14 bases in between. In DNA form, the CDR3 reads TGTGCTAGTGGCCCTGGGGTCTTTACCTACGAGCAGTACTTC. Translating it yields CASGPGVFTYEQYF.

The genes are TRBV7-9 and TRBJ1-1; D is perhaps TRBD1 (5 bases). The germline CDR1 and CDR2 sequences are SEHNR and FQNEAQ (reference sequence). The V and J ends lost 5 bases and 2 bases respectively, with 12 bases between them. The CDR3 totals 14 residues. This CDR3 reads CASSARTLNTEAFF. The CDR3, as DNA: TGTGCCAGCAGCGCCAGGACACTAAACACTGAAGCTTTCTTT.

The chain joins TRBV2 to TRBJ2-7; TRBD1 matches at 8 bases. Trimming at V came to 3 bases and at J to 2 bases, leaving 6 bases not matched to a gene. Per germline, CDR1 SNHLY and CDR2 FYNNEI. The CDR3 sequence is 15 residues long. CDR3 in amino acids: CASSEGQDTPYEQYF. CDR3 bases: TGTGCCAGCAGTGAGGGACAGGACACACCCTACGAGCAGTACTTC.

This chain joins TRBV25-1 and TRBJ1-1; D remains ambiguous. CDR1 is MGHDK, CDR2 SYGVNS, per germline. Trimming took 4 bases from V and 7 from J, leaving 7 bases between them. The CDR3 spans 11 residues. CDR3 DNA: TGTGCCAGCAGTGTCATCGGTGAAGCTTTCTTT. It is translated as CASSVIGEAFF.

This chain connects TRBV7-9 to TRBJ1-2; a weak D match, TRBD1 (5 bases). With 8 bases removed from V and 8 bases from J, the gap between germline ends came to 21 bases. CDR3 length: 14 residues. In germline, CDR1 is SEHNR, CDR2 FQNEAQ (reference sequence). The CDR3 protein is CASEYAAGREGYTF. DNA of the CDR3: TGTGCCAGCGAGTATGCCGCAGGGCGGGAAGGCTACACCTTC.

This clone was found once. V is TRBV6-5 and J is TRBJ2-7; 8 bases fit TRBD2. Germline-derived CDR1 and CDR2 are MNHEY and SVGAGI. Trimming removed 0 bases from V and 6 bases from J; junction bases left unmatched: 7. This CDR3 region has 15 residues. The CDR3 loop reads CASSYSVGRGGEQYF. The CDR3 bases are TGTGCCAGCAGTTACTCTGTCGGGAGGGGTGGCGAGCAGTACTTC.

The rearrangement joins TRBV28 to TRBJ1-2; TRBD1 is a possible D gene (5 bases). This CDR3 spans 9 amino acids. V was cut by 11 bases and J by 8 bases, with 9 bases left in between. Germline V gene lookup returns CDR1 MDHEN and CDR2 SYDVKM. CDR3 protein: CASGGGYTF. The CDR3 nucleotides read TGTGCCTCCGGGGGGGGCTACACCTTC.

The V gene is TRBV5-1, the J gene TRBJ1-2, with 8 bases lining up with TRBD1. Trimming removed 4 bases from V and 5 bases from J; junction bases left unmatched: 10. The CDR3 runs to 15 residues. The germline V gene has CDR1 SGHRS and CDR2 YFSETQ. CDR3 sequence (DNA): TGCGCCAGCAGCCCTACGACAGGGGTAGGGTATGGCTACACCTTC. It codes for CASSPTTGVGYGYTF.

This clone showed up just a few times. V gene TRBV19 combines with J gene TRBJ1-4; no firm D call. This CDR3 spans 15 amino acids. Deletions cut 5 bases from V and 8 bases from J, with 18 bases between. Germline V gene data show CDR1 as LNHDA and CDR2 as SQIVND (reference sequence). CDR3 sequence: CASSSPRALGEKLFF. In DNA, the CDR3 is TGTGCCAGTAGTTCTCCACGGGCACTGGGGGAAAAACTGTTTTTT.

The chain uses TRBV7-2 and TRBJ2-5, with 9 bases fitting TRBD1. This CDR3 region has 19 residues. Trimming removed 1 base from V and 1 base from J; junction bases left unmatched: 13. Germline lookup yields CDR1 SGHTA and CDR2 FQGNSA. The CDR3 protein is CASSLGGGQGMRSQETQYF. The CDR3 nucleotides read TGTGCCAGCAGCTTAGGAGGAGGACAGGGGATGAGGTCCCAAGAGACCCAGTACTTC. Drawing the rest from reference TRBV7-2 and TRBJ2-5, the complete variable domain is GAGVSQSPSNKVTEKGKDVELRCDPISGHTALYWYRQSLGQGLEFLIYFQGNSAPDKSGLPSDRFSAERTGGSVSTLTIQRTQQEDSAVYLCASSLGGGQGMRSQETQYFGPGTRLLVL.

The chain joins TRBV27 to TRBJ2-7; D is possibly TRBD1 or TRBD2 (5 bases each). Germline V CDR1 and CDR2: MNHEY, SMNVEV (reference sequence). Between the trimmed V and J ends, which lost 3 bases and 3 bases, there was a span of 12 bases. The CDR3 runs 14 residues. CDR3 in DNA: TGTGCCAGCAGTTTGTACCGGGACCACTACGAGCAGTACTTC. This encodes CASSLYRDHYEQYF.

A note on this clone: The same CDR3 arises from other DNA sequences in this sample as well. The chain employs TRBV18 and TRBJ2-5, with D possibly TRBD1 on 5 matching bases. V gave up 3 bases and J gave up 4 bases, with 6 bases separating them. This CDR3 contains 12 residues. The germline V gene encodes CDR1 KGHSH and CDR2 LQKENI. CDR3: CASSPGPETQYF. The CDR3 DNA follows: TGTGCCAGCTCACCGGGGCCAGAGACCCAGTACTTC.

The V call is TRBV15, the J call TRBJ1-4; perhaps TRBD1 as D (6 bases). The V end was cut by 6 bases, the J end by 8 bases, with 22 bases between. The length of the CDR3 is 16 residues. CDR1 is LNHNV, CDR2 YYDKDF, per germline (reference sequence). The CDR3 nucleotides read TGTGCCACCAGAAACACAAGGGGGGACTGGGAAGAAAAACTGTTTTTT. Amino acid sequence: CATRNTRGDWEEKLFF.

The chain uses TRBV19 and TRBJ1-5; D unclear. Germline CDR1 is LNHDA and CDR2 is SQIVND (reference sequence). V was cut by 5 bases and J by 5 bases, with 10 bases left in between. CDR3 size: 13 residues. CDR3 sequence: CASSLGGYQPQHF. CDR3 in DNA: TGTGCCAGTAGTTTGGGCGGCTATCAGCCCCAGCATTTT.

This chain connects TRBV11-3 to TRBJ2-5; TRBD2 matches 8 bases. Germline V gene data show CDR1 as SGHNT and CDR2 as YENEEA. V gave up 1 base and J gave up 5 bases; unmatched junction bases: 12. This CDR3 spans 17 amino acids. CDR3 amino acids: CASSLGGVGRASETQYF. DNA of the CDR3: TGTGCCAGCAGCTTAGGGGGTGTCGGGAGGGCGTCGGAGACCCAGTACTTC.